The TCR beta chain described here comes from a study of T cell repertoires and Cas9 in healthy adults. Study-level information: SpCas9-reactive CD4 and CD8 T cells were characterized for potency, cytotoxicity and lineage.

Study-wide findings and caveats: In vitro, SpCas9-reactive Tregs were reported to curb effector T cell proliferation and function.

Assay: immunoSEQ multiplex PCR; the TCRdb copy retains only in-frame clones and omits some. The sample lists over a thousand clones; around 77% were seen once. What was sequenced was SpCas9-reactive Tregs (CD4+, CD25+, CD127-, CD137+, CD154-) from PBMCs; culture status not recorded. This TCR came from a human donor in good health.

CDR3 in DNA: TGTGCCACCAGCAGAGATCTCCCCTATGGCTACACCTTC. Amino acid sequence: CATSRDLPYGYTF. This chain connects TRBV15 to TRBJ1-2; D ambiguous. Germline loops: CDR1 LNHNV, CDR2 YYDKDF (reference sequence). The CDR3 sequence is 13 residues long. With 0 bases removed from V and 4 bases from J, the gap between germline ends came to 6 bases.